The clone carrying this TCR beta chain was observed at least ten times. Its antigen is undetermined. TCRdb called the 5' RACE reads again in MiXCR, with one record for every CDR3 protein. The profile shows a few hundred thousand distinct CDR3 sequences, 20% to 25% of them singletons. Germline V gives CDR1 SGHRS, CDR2 YFSETQ. V gave up 2 bases and J gave up 0 bases, with 9 bases separating them. The CDR3 loop spans 14 amino acids. The sample comes from a study of CD8 T cells in ankylosing spondylitis. Study results and caveats: Disease-linked clones bore a CD8+ phenotype and were relatively rare in peripheral blood. One TCR beta motif, made up of eight highly homologous variants, appeared characteristic of ankylosing spondylitis blood. Matched ankylosing spondylitis synovial fluid reportedly contained a significantly enriched population of disease-linked clones.

Sample: blood, either unsorted or a sorted T cell fraction (not recorded which). This receptor was obtained from a male donor with ankylosing spondylitis. The genes are TRBV5-1 and TRBJ2-7; D gene unclear. The CDR3 reads CASSFMGSSYEQYF. DNA for the CDR3: TGCGCCAGCAGCTTTATGGGCAGCTCCTACGAGCAGTACTTC.